The T cell receptor (beta chain) described here comes from a study of blood T cell repertoires in COVID-19. Study summary: The United States, Italy and Spain provided the acute and convalescent COVID-19 samples.

Which cohort a participant joined came from the clinical history participants gave. The data were produced by immunoSEQ multiplex PCR, yet TCRdb's version contains in-frame clones alone and is incomplete. Altogether 400,000 or so clones are present, over 75% being singletons, with the ten largest covering 2% to 2.5%. This CDR3 has 13 residues. With 5 bases removed from V and 3 bases from J, the gap between germline ends came to 11 bases. Germline V gene sequence: CDR1 SGHKS, CDR2 YYEKEE (reference sequence). This clone was recorded only once. This chain links TRBV5-5 with TRBJ1-1; possible D gene TRBD1, 6 bases. Sequencing used PBMCs or T cells enriched from blood (not recorded which). The sequence was collected from a woman between 40 and 55 years old with acute COVID-19. The CDR3 DNA reads TGTGCCAGCAGTAACAGGGACGACACTGAAGCTTTCTTT. Translated, it gives CASSNRDDTEAFF. Using reference TRBV5-5 and TRBJ1-1 for the parts outside the CDR3, the full variable domain is DAGVTQSPTHLIKTRGQQVTLRCSPISGHKSVSWYQQVLGQGPQFIFQYYEKEERGRGNFPDRFSARQFPNYSSELNVNALLLGDSALYLCASSNRDDTEAFFGQGTRLTVV.